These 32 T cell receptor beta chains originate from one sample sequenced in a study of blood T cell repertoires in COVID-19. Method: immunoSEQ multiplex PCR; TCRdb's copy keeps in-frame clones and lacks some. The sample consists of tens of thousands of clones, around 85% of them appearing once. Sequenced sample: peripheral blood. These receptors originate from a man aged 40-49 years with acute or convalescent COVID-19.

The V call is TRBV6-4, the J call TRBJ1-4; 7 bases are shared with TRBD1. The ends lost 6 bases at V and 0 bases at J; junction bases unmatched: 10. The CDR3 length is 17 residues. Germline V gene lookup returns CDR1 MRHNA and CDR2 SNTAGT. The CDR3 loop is CASSRSGTVTTNEKLFF. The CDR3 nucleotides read TGTGCCAGCAGCCGATCCGGGACAGTGACAACTAATGAAAAACTGTTTTTT.

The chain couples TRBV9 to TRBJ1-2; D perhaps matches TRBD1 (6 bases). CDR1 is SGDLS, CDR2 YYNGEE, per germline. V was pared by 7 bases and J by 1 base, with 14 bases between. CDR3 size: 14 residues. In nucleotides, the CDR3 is TGTGCCAGCGGAAAGACAGGTTATAACTATGGCTACACCTTC. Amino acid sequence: CASGKTGYNYGYTF.

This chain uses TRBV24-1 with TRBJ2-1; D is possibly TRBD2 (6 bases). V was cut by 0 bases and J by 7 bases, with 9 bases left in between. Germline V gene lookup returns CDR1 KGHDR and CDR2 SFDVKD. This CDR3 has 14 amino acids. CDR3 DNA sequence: TGTGCCACCAGTGATTTGCACAGCGGGAATGAGCAGTTCTTC. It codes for CATSDLHSGNEQFF.

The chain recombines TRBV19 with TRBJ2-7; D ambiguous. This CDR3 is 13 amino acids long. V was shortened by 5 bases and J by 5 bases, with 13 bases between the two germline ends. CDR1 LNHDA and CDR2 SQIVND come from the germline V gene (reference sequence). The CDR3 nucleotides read TGTGCCAGTAGTCTCGCGTTCCCCCACGAGCAGTACTTC. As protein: CASSLAFPHEQYF.

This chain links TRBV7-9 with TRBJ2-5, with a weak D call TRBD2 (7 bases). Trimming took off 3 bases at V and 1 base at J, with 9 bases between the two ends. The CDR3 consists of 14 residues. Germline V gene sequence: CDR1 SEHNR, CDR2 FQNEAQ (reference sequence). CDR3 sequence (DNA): TGTGCCAGCAGCTTTCGGGGGGCCCAAGAGACCCAGTACTTC. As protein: CASSFRGAQETQYF.

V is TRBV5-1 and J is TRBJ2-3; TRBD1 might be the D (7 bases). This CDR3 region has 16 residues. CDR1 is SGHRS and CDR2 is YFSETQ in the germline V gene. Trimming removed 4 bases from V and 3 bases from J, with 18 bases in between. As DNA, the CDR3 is TGCGCCAGCAGCACCTGGACAGGCCTAGCGACAGATACGCAGTATTTT. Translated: CASSTWTGLATDTQYF.

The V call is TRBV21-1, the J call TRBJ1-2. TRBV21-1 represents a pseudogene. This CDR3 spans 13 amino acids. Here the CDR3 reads CASRRRTNYGYTF. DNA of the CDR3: TGTGCCAGCAGGCGGCGCACTAACTATGGCTACACCTTC.

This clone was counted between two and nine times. This CDR3 reads CASSNDPRGLSGNTIYF. The CDR3 DNA is TGTGCCAGCAGCAATGACCCCCGGGGACTCTCTGGAAACACCATATATTTT. V and J are TRBV5-5 and TRBJ1-3; D might be TRBD1 (5 bases). Trimming pared 4 bases from V and 0 bases from J, leaving 17 bases between. Germline V gene sequence: CDR1 SGHKS, CDR2 YYEKEE (reference sequence). The CDR3 consists of 17 residues.

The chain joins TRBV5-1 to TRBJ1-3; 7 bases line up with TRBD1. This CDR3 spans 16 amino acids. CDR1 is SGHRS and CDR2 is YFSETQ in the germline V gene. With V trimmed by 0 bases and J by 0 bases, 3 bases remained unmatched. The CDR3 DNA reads TGCGCCAGCAGCTTGGGGGACAGCAACTCTGGAAACACCATATATTTT. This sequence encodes CASSLGDSNSGNTIYF.

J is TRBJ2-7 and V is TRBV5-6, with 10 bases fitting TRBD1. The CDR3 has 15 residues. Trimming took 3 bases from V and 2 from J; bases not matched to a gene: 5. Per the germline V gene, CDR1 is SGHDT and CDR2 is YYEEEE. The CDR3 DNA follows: TGTGCCAGCAGCTCTGACAGGGGGCGCCCCTACGAGCAGTACTTC. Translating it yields CASSSDRGRPYEQYF.

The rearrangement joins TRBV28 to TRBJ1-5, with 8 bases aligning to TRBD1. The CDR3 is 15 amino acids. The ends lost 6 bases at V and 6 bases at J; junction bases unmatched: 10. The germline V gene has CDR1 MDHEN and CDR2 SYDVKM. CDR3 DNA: TGTGCCAGCAGCTCTGCCCCACAGGGGGGTCAGCCCCAGCATTTT. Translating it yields CASSSAPQGGQPQHF.

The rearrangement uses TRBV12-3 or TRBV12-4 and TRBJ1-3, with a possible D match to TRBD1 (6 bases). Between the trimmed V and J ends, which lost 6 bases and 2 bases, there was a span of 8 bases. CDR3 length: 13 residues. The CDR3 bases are TGTGCCAGCAGGGACAGAGCTGGAAACACCATATATTTT. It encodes CASRDRAGNTIYF.

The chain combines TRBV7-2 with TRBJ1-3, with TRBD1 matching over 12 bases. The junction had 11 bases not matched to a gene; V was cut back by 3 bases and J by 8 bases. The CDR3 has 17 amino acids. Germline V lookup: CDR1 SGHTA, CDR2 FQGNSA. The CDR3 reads CASSFNSGTGGGDTIYF. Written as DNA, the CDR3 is TGTGCCAGCAGCTTCAACTCCGGGACAGGGGGCGGGGACACCATATATTTT.

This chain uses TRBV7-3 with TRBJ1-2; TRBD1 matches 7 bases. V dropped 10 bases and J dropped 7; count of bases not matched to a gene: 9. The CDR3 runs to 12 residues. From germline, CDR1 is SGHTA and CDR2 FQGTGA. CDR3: CAIGTATGGYTF. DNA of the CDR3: TGTGCCATAGGGACAGCGACGGGTGGCTACACCTTC.

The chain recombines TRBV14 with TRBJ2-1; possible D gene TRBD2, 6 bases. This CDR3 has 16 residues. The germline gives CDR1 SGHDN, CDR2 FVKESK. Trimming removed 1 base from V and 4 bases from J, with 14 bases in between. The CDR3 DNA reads TGTGCCAGCAGCCAAGGTCGGATTAGCGGATACAATGAGCAGTTCTTC. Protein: CASSQGRISGYNEQFF.

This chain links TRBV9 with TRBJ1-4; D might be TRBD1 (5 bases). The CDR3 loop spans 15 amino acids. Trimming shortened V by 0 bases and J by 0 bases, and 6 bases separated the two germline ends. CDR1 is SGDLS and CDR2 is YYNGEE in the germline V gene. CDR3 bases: TGTGCCAGCAGCGTAGGGGGGGCAACTAATGAAAAACTGTTTTTT. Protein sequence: CASSVGGATNEKLFF. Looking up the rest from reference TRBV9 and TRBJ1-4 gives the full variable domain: DSGVTQTPKHLITATGQRVTLRCSPRSGDLSVYWYQQSLDQGLQFLIQYYNGEERAKGNILERFSAQQFPDLHSELNLSSLELGDSALYFCASSVGGATNEKLFFGSGTQLSVL.

The CDR3 is CAISATGLDSDTQYF. As DNA, the CDR3 is TGTGCCATCAGTGCTACGGGACTAGATTCAGATACGCAGTATTTT. V gene TRBV10-3 combines with J gene TRBJ2-3, with 8 positions matching TRBD2. The length of the CDR3 is 15 residues. Trimming took 4 bases from V and 4 from J; bases not matched to a gene: 7. The germline V gene has CDR1 ENHRY and CDR2 SYGVKD.

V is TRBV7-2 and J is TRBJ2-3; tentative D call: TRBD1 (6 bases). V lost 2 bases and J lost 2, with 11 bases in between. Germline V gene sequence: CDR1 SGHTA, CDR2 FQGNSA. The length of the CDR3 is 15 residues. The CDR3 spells CASSLKAGATDTQYF. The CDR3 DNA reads TGTGCCAGCAGCTTAAAGGCAGGGGCCACAGATACGCAGTATTTT.

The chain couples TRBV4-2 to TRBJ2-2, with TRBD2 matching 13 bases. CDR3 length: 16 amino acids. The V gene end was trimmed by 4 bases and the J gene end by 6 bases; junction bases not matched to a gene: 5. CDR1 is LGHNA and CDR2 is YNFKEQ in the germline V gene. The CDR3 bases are TGTGCCAGCAGCCCACGGACTAGCGGGGGATCCGGGGAGCTGTTTTTT. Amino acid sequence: CASSPRTSGGSGELFF.

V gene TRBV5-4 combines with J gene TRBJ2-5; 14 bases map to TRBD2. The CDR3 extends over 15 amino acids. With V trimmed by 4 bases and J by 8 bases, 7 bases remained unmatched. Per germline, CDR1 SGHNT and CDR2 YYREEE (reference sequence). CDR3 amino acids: CASSPTSGGERTQYF. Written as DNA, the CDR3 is TGTGCCAGCAGCCCGACTAGCGGGGGGGAAAGAACCCAGTACTTC.

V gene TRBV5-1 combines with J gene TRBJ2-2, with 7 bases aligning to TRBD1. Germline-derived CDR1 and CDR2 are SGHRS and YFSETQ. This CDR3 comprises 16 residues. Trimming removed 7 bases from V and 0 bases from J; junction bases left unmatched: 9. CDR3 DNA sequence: TGCGCCAGCGCCAAGGGGGCGACGGCGAACACCGGGGAGCTGTTTTTT. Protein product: CASAKGATANTGELFF.

The CDR3 DNA reads TGCAGCGTTGAAACCCCCAGCGGGGGGTACAATGAGCAGTTCTTC. Translating gives CSVETPSGGYNEQFF. The genes are TRBV29-1 and TRBJ2-1; the match to TRBD2 covers 9 bases. After removal of 2 bases from V and 4 bases from J, the junction contained 6 bases not matched to a gene. From germline, CDR1 is SQVTM and CDR2 ANQGSEA. This CDR3 region has 15 residues.

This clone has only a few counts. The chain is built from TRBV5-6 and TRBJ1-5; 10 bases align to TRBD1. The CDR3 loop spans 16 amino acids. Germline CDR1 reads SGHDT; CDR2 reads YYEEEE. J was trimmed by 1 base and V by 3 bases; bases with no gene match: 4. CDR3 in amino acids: CASSSGTGASNQPQHF. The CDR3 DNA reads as TGTGCCAGCAGCTCGGGGACAGGGGCAAGCAATCAGCCCCAGCATTTT.

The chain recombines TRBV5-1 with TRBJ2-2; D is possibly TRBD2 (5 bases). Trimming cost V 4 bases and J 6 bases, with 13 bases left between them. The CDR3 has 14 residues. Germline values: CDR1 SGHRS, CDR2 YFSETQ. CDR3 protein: CASSTDPGSGELFF. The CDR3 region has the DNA TGCGCCAGCAGCACGGATCCGGGGTCCGGGGAGCTGTTTTTT.

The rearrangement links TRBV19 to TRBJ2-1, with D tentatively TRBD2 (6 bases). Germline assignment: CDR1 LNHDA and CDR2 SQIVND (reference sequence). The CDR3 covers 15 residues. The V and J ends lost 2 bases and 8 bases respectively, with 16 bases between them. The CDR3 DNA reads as TGTGCCAGTAGTATACGAAGGGACGGGGGTTATGAGCAGTTCTTC. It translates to CASSIRRDGGYEQFF.

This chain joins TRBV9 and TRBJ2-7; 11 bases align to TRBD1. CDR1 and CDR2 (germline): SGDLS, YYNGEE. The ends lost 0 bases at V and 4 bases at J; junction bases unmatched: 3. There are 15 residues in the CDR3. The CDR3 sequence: CASSVGTGGSYEQYF. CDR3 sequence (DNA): TGTGCCAGCAGCGTAGGGACAGGGGGCTCGTACGAGCAGTACTTC.

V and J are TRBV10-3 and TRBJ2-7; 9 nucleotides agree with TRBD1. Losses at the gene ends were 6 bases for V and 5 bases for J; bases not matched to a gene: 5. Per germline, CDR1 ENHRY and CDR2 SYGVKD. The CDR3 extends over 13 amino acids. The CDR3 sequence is CAIRGTGSHEQYF. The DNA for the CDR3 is TGTGCCATCAGAGGGACAGGGTCTCACGAGCAGTACTTC.

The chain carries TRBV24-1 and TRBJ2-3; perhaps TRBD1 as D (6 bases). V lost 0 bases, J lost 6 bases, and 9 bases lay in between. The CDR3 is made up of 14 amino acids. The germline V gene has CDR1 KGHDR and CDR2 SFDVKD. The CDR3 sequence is CATSDLGQSDTQYF. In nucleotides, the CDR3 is TGTGCCACCAGTGATTTGGGACAGTCGGATACGCAGTATTTT.

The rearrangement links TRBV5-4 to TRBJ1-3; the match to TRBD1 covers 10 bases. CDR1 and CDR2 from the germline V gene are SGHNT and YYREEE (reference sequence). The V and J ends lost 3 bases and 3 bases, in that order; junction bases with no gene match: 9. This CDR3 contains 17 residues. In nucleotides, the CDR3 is TGTGCCAGCAGCTACCGTACGACAGGGGGCCGTGGAAACACCATATATTTT. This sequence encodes CASSYRTTGGRGNTIYF.

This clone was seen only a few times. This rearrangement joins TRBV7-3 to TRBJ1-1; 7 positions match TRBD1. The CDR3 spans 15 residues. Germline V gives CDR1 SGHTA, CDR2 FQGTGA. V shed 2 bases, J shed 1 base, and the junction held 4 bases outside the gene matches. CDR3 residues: CASSLQQGRNTEAFF. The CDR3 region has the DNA TGTGCCAGCAGCTTACAACAGGGGCGGAACACTGAAGCTTTCTTT.

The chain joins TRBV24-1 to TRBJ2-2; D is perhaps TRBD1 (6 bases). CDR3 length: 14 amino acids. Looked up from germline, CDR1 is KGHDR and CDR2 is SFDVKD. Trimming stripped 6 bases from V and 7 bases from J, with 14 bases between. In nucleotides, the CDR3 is TGTGCCACCAGTCCTCACAGGGAGAACGGGGAGCTGTTTTTT. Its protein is CATSPHRENGELFF.

The CDR3 is CAADNPGNTIYF. For the CDR3, the DNA is TGTGCCGCGGACAATCCTGGAAACACCATATATTTT. V and J are TRBV30 and TRBJ1-3; TRBD1 might be the D (5 bases). The CDR3 is 12 amino acids. The germline V gene has CDR1 GTSNPN and CDR2 SVGIG (reference sequence). Trimming left V 8 bases short and J 2 bases short, with 10 bases between.